A selection of T cell receptor beta chains follows, all from one sample in a study of PD-1 blockade in classical Hodgkin lymphoma. Produced via immunoSEQ multiplex PCR; TCRdb's table is partial and in-frame only. The sample includes 100,000 or so clones, over 75% of them seen just once. Here the sequenced sample was peripheral blood mononuclear cells (PBMCs), taken before the fourth cycle of nivolumab. These receptors all stem from a human donor with classical Hodgkin lymphoma. Each CDR3 is given with its conserved first and last residue. Fields, in order: D gene, J gene, clone size, CDR3 length, V gene, CDR3 DNA, CDR3 protein. A D gene is named only where the DNA matches it firmly. A clone size is listed for some rows: how often the clone was seen (once, few, many), or a class if it is expanded.

d_call: NA
j_call: TRBJ1-2
clone_size: once
cdr3_length: 13
v_call: TRBV5-6
cdr3_nt: TGTGCCAGCAGCTTGGGACAGATCTATGACTACACCTTC
cdr3_aa: CASSLGQIYDYTF

d_call: NA
j_call: TRBJ1-1
clone_size: NA
cdr3_length: 14
v_call: TRBV18
cdr3_nt: TGTGCCAGCTCACTGACAGCAGCCGATACTGAAGCTTTCTTT
cdr3_aa: CASSLTAADTEAFF

d_call: TRBD1
j_call: TRBJ2-6
clone_size: NA
cdr3_length: 18
v_call: TRBV7-2
cdr3_nt: TGTGCCAGCAGCTTAAGGACAGGGGGCGCGCCCGGGGCCAACGTCCTGACTTTC
cdr3_aa: CASSLRTGGAPGANVLTF

d_call: NA
j_call: TRBJ1-4
clone_size: NA
cdr3_length: 13
v_call: TRBV28
cdr3_nt: TGTGCCAGCGAGGGGGGGAATCGGGAAAAACTGTTTTTT
cdr3_aa: CASEGGNREKLFF

d_call: NA
j_call: TRBJ1-1
clone_size: NA
cdr3_length: 18
v_call: TRBV21-1
cdr3_nt: TGTGCCAGCGAGCATCGGACAGGGGGCCCAGTTAGGGTCACTGAAGCTTTCTTT
cdr3_aa: CASEHRTGGPVRVTEAFF

d_call: NA
j_call: TRBJ1-5
clone_size: once
cdr3_length: 15
v_call: TRBV7-6
cdr3_nt: TGTGCCAGCAGCTCCGACCCGGGGGGCAATCAGCCCCAGCATTTT
cdr3_aa: CASSSDPGGNQPQHF

d_call: TRBD2
j_call: TRBJ2-7
clone_size: NA
cdr3_length: 14
v_call: TRBV29-1
cdr3_nt: TGCAGCGTTGCCGGGACTAGCGGCACGCCCGAGCAGTACTTC
cdr3_aa: CSVAGTSGTPEQYF

d_call: TRBD2
j_call: TRBJ2-2
clone_size: NA
cdr3_length: 17
v_call: TRBV6-4
cdr3_nt: TGTGCCAGCAGTGACTCTCGGACTAGCTTGGGCACCGGGGAGCTGTTTTTT
cdr3_aa: CASSDSRTSLGTGELFF

d_call: NA
j_call: TRBJ1-5
clone_size: NA
cdr3_length: 15
v_call: TRBV28
cdr3_nt: TGTGCCAGCAGTTTCAGGCCGATGGGCAATCAGCCCCAGCATTTT
cdr3_aa: CASSFRPMGNQPQHF

d_call: NA
j_call: TRBJ1-2
clone_size: NA
cdr3_length: 12
v_call: TRBV11-2
cdr3_nt: TGTGCCAGCAGCCCCTGGACCTGGGGCTACACCTTC
cdr3_aa: CASSPWTWGYTF

d_call: TRBD1
j_call: TRBJ2-7
clone_size: NA
cdr3_length: 16
v_call: TRBV29-1
cdr3_nt: TGCAGCGTTGTGGGGGCTCCGGGACAGGGGCGCTACGAGCAGTACTTC
cdr3_aa: CSVVGAPGQGRYEQYF

d_call: TRBD1
j_call: TRBJ2-7
clone_size: once
cdr3_length: 14
v_call: TRBV6-6
cdr3_nt: TGTGCCACCCGGCCCCCGGGACAGTCAAACGAGCAGTACTTC
cdr3_aa: CATRPPGQSNEQYF

d_call: NA
j_call: TRBJ1-2
clone_size: NA
cdr3_length: 16
v_call: TRBV6-6
cdr3_nt: TGTGCCAGCAGTTACGGAGGCGGAGGGATCATCGGGGGCTACACCTTC
cdr3_aa: CASSYGGGGIIGGYTF

d_call: NA
j_call: TRBJ2-3
clone_size: NA
cdr3_length: 15
v_call: TRBV29-1
cdr3_nt: TGCAGCGTTGAAGGGGGGATCCCTAGCACAGATACGCAGTATTTT
cdr3_aa: CSVEGGIPSTDTQYF

d_call: NA
j_call: TRBJ1-4
clone_size: NA
cdr3_length: 14
v_call: TRBV18
cdr3_nt: TGTGCCAGCTCCGCGCAGGGATTAAATGAAAAACTGTTTTTT
cdr3_aa: CASSAQGLNEKLFF

d_call: NA
j_call: TRBJ2-7
clone_size: once
cdr3_length: 15
v_call: TRBV7-9
cdr3_nt: TGTGCCAGCAGCCTGCCCGGGACAAGTTCCTACGAGCAGTACTTC
cdr3_aa: CASSLPGTSSYEQYF

d_call: NA
j_call: TRBJ1-6
clone_size: NA
cdr3_length: 15
v_call: TRBV11-2
cdr3_nt: TGTGCCAGCAGCTTACTGGGACGGAATAATTCACCCCTCCACTTT
cdr3_aa: CASSLLGRNNSPLHF

d_call: NA
j_call: TRBJ1-1
clone_size: NA
cdr3_length: 14
v_call: TRBV9
cdr3_nt: TGTGCCAGCAGCGAAGGTCTGAGGGACACTGAAGCTTTCTTT
cdr3_aa: CASSEGLRDTEAFF

d_call: NA
j_call: TRBJ1-2
clone_size: NA
cdr3_length: 13
v_call: TRBV6-5
cdr3_nt: TGTGCCAGCAGTCAGGGCCCGCCTCATGTGGACACCTTC
cdr3_aa: CASSQGPPHVDTF

d_call: NA
j_call: TRBJ2-1
clone_size: few
cdr3_length: 14
v_call: TRBV6-4
cdr3_nt: TGTGCCAGCAGTGACGCGGGCTACCCCAATGAGCAGTTCTTC
cdr3_aa: CASSDAGYPNEQFF

d_call: NA
j_call: TRBJ2-2
clone_size: NA
cdr3_length: 13
v_call: TRBV5-1
cdr3_nt: TGCGCCAGCAGCTTGGAGCAAAGCGGGGAGCTGTTTTTT
cdr3_aa: CASSLEQSGELFF

d_call: NA
j_call: TRBJ1-1
clone_size: NA
cdr3_length: 15
v_call: TRBV6-4
cdr3_nt: TGTGCCAGCAGTGACTCTACACCGAATAGCGCTGAAGCTTTCTTT
cdr3_aa: CASSDSTPNSAEAFF

d_call: NA
j_call: TRBJ1-4
clone_size: once
cdr3_length: 13
v_call: TRBV6-5
cdr3_nt: TGTGCCAGCACAAGGAGTGTAGGTGAAAAACTGTTTTTT
cdr3_aa: CASTRSVGEKLFF

d_call: NA
j_call: TRBJ2-1
clone_size: NA
cdr3_length: 15
v_call: TRBV7-9
cdr3_nt: TGTGCCAGCAGCTTCGGGACCGAGCCCTACAATGAGCAGTTCTTC
cdr3_aa: CASSFGTEPYNEQFF

d_call: NA
j_call: TRBJ2-3
clone_size: NA
cdr3_length: 14
v_call: TRBV7-9
cdr3_nt: TGTGCCAGCAGCGGGGGCAGGAGCACAGATACGCAGTATTTT
cdr3_aa: CASSGGRSTDTQYF

d_call: NA
j_call: TRBJ1-1
clone_size: few
cdr3_length: 13
v_call: TRBV7-8
cdr3_nt: TGTGCCAGCATGCGTGCCTCGAACACTGAAGCTTTCTTT
cdr3_aa: CASMRASNTEAFF

d_call: NA
j_call: TRBJ2-1
clone_size: NA
cdr3_length: 14
v_call: TRBV5-4
cdr3_nt: TGTGCCAGCAGGGTGGGGAGCTCCTACAATGAGCAGTTCTTC
cdr3_aa: CASRVGSSYNEQFF

d_call: NA
j_call: TRBJ2-7
clone_size: NA
cdr3_length: 13
v_call: TRBV6-5
cdr3_nt: TGTGCCAGCAGTTGGGGGGGAGGGGGCGAGCAGTACTTC
cdr3_aa: CASSWGGGGEQYF

d_call: NA
j_call: TRBJ2-7
clone_size: NA
cdr3_length: 14
v_call: TRBV27
cdr3_nt: TGTGCCAGCAGAGATGGGGGCGTTACCTACGAGCAGTACTTC
cdr3_aa: CASRDGGVTYEQYF

d_call: TRBD1
j_call: TRBJ2-3
clone_size: NA
cdr3_length: 14
v_call: TRBV5-1
cdr3_nt: TGCGCCAGCACCCGACAGGGAAGGGTAGATACGCAGTATTTT
cdr3_aa: CASTRQGRVDTQYF

d_call: TRBD2
j_call: TRBJ2-5
clone_size: NA
cdr3_length: 15
v_call: TRBV5-6
cdr3_nt: TGTGCCAGCAGCTGGGGACTATCACTTCAAGAGACCCAGTACTTC
cdr3_aa: CASSWGLSLQETQYF

d_call: NA
j_call: TRBJ2-7
clone_size: NA
cdr3_length: 14
v_call: TRBV19
cdr3_nt: TGTGCCAGTAGTAGGGATGCGGGTCCCTACGAGCAGTACTTC
cdr3_aa: CASSRDAGPYEQYF

d_call: NA
j_call: TRBJ1-5
clone_size: NA
cdr3_length: 14
v_call: TRBV5-8
cdr3_nt: TGTGCCAGCAGCTTGGAGGCAGGGGATCAGCCCCAGCATTTT
cdr3_aa: CASSLEAGDQPQHF

d_call: NA
j_call: TRBJ1-2
clone_size: NA
cdr3_length: 16
v_call: TRBV18
cdr3_nt: TGTGCCAGCTCACCAGAGGTTTCTCCCCACAACTATGGCTACACCTTC
cdr3_aa: CASSPEVSPHNYGYTF

d_call: NA
j_call: TRBJ2-2
clone_size: NA
cdr3_length: 14
v_call: TRBV7-9
cdr3_nt: TGTGCCAGCAGCTTGCACCTCCAGGCCGGGGAGCTGTTTTTT
cdr3_aa: CASSLHLQAGELFF

d_call: TRBD1
j_call: TRBJ1-2
clone_size: NA
cdr3_length: 17
v_call: TRBV4-2
cdr3_nt: TGTGCCAGCAGCCGCGAGGGGACAGTGACCTTCAACTATGGCTACACCTTC
cdr3_aa: CASSREGTVTFNYGYTF

d_call: TRBD2
j_call: TRBJ2-1
clone_size: NA
cdr3_length: 16
v_call: TRBV4-2
cdr3_nt: TGTGCCAGCAACCAAGGCCCTAGCGGTCCCTACAATGAGCAGTTCTTC
cdr3_aa: CASNQGPSGPYNEQFF

d_call: NA
j_call: TRBJ2-7
clone_size: NA
cdr3_length: 14
v_call: TRBV7-9
cdr3_nt: TGTGCCAGCACCTCCTCGGGCGTAGGACACGAGCAGTACTTC
cdr3_aa: CASTSSGVGHEQYF

d_call: NA
j_call: TRBJ2-5
clone_size: NA
cdr3_length: 16
v_call: TRBV7-9
cdr3_nt: TGTGCCAGCAGCTTCGTGACGGGGGGCCGGCGGGAGACCCAGTACTTC
cdr3_aa: CASSFVTGGRRETQYF

d_call: NA
j_call: TRBJ1-2
clone_size: NA
cdr3_length: 14
v_call: TRBV18
cdr3_nt: TGTGCCAGCTCACCCTTGATGGGGCAGGACGGCTACGCCTTC
cdr3_aa: CASSPLMGQDGYAF

d_call: TRBD2
j_call: TRBJ2-3
clone_size: NA
cdr3_length: 15
v_call: TRBV19
cdr3_nt: TGTGCCAGTAGCAGAGCGGGGGGCACTCCAGATACGCAGTATTTT
cdr3_aa: CASSRAGGTPDTQYF

d_call: NA
j_call: TRBJ2-1
clone_size: once
cdr3_length: 15
v_call: TRBV11-3
cdr3_nt: TGTGCCAGCAGCTCCCACGGATCCGTGGGGGATGAGCAGTTCTTC
cdr3_aa: CASSSHGSVGDEQFF

d_call: NA
j_call: TRBJ1-1
clone_size: NA
cdr3_length: 13
v_call: TRBV11-3
cdr3_nt: TGTGCCAGCAGCTTAGATGCGGAGACTGAAGCTTTCTTT
cdr3_aa: CASSLDAETEAFF

d_call: TRBD1
j_call: TRBJ1-2
clone_size: NA
cdr3_length: 15
v_call: TRBV27
cdr3_nt: TGTGCCAGCAGTTCCTTGACAGGGCATATCGATGGCTACACCTTC
cdr3_aa: CASSSLTGHIDGYTF

d_call: NA
j_call: TRBJ1-1
clone_size: NA
cdr3_length: 16
v_call: TRBV27
cdr3_nt: TGTGCCAGCAGTTTATTATCGGGGGGGGCCGGCACTGAAGCTTTCTTT
cdr3_aa: CASSLLSGGAGTEAFF

d_call: NA
j_call: TRBJ2-1
clone_size: NA
cdr3_length: 14
v_call: TRBV7-8
cdr3_nt: TGTGCCAGCAGCCCGAACAGGAACCACAATGAGCAGTTCTTC
cdr3_aa: CASSPNRNHNEQFF

d_call: TRBD2
j_call: TRBJ2-5
clone_size: NA
cdr3_length: 18
v_call: TRBV4-2
cdr3_nt: TGTGCCAGCAGCCAAGAAGGCCGTAGCGGGGGGGCCCAAGAGACCCAGTACTTC
cdr3_aa: CASSQEGRSGGAQETQYF

d_call: NA
j_call: TRBJ1-5
clone_size: few
cdr3_length: 15
v_call: TRBV7-9
cdr3_nt: TGTGCCAGCAGCTTAGAGGGGATCGCAGGTCAGCCCCAGCATTTT
cdr3_aa: CASSLEGIAGQPQHF

d_call: NA
j_call: TRBJ1-6
clone_size: NA
cdr3_length: 17
v_call: TRBV5-6
cdr3_nt: TGTGCCAGCAGCTTGAAGATCAGCAGGGATTATAATTCACCCCTCCACTTT
cdr3_aa: CASSLKISRDYNSPLHF

d_call: TRBD1
j_call: TRBJ2-1
clone_size: NA
cdr3_length: 19
v_call: TRBV2
cdr3_nt: TGTGCCAGCAGTATACCGGGACAGGGAAGCTTTCTCTCCTACAATGAGCAGTTCTTC
cdr3_aa: CASSIPGQGSFLSYNEQFF

d_call: NA
j_call: TRBJ2-7
clone_size: NA
cdr3_length: 14
v_call: TRBV30
cdr3_nt: TGTGCCTGGAGTAATAAATACCAGGGCCACGAGCAGTACTTC
cdr3_aa: CAWSNKYQGHEQYF

d_call: TRBD1
j_call: TRBJ2-4
clone_size: NA
cdr3_length: 14
v_call: TRBV18
cdr3_nt: TGTGCCAGCTCGTATGGGACAGGGACAAACATTCAGTACTTC
cdr3_aa: CASSYGTGTNIQYF

d_call: TRBD2
j_call: TRBJ2-7
clone_size: NA
cdr3_length: 17
v_call: TRBV7-2
cdr3_nt: TGTGCCAGCAGCTTAGCACTAGCGGGGGGCTATACCTACGAGCAGTACTTC
cdr3_aa: CASSLALAGGYTYEQYF